The 11 T cell receptor beta chains reported below all come from one sample, sequenced in a study of blood T cell repertoires in COVID-19. Assay used: immunoSEQ multiplex PCR; TCRdb lists only in-frame clones, some missing. The data contain 650,000 to 800,000 clones, approximately 90% of them singletons. Sample: peripheral blood. The receptors originated from a woman aged 18-29 years with acute or convalescent COVID-19.

The J gene is TRBJ2-7, the V gene TRBV6-6, with a possible D match to TRBD1 (6 bases). Germline values: CDR1 MNHNY, CDR2 SVGAGI (reference sequence). The CDR3 is 12 amino acids. V lost 4 bases, J lost 6 bases, and 10 bases lay in between. CDR3: CASSSQGVEQYF. For the CDR3, the DNA is TGTGCCAGCAGTTCACAGGGAGTCGAGCAGTACTTC.

The genes are TRBV14 and TRBJ1-2; D is perhaps TRBD1 (5 bases). This CDR3 comprises 15 residues. Trimming removed 7 bases from V and 4 bases from J, with 19 bases in between. The germline V gene has CDR1 SGHDN and CDR2 FVKESK. The CDR3 here is CASNRGGANLYGYTF. CDR3 bases: TGTGCCAGCAACCGGGGGGGAGCGAACCTCTATGGCTACACCTTC.

The chain has TRBV15 and TRBJ1-2; D is undetermined. The length of the CDR3 is 13 residues. The germline V gene has CDR1 LNHNV and CDR2 YYDKDF (reference sequence). Deletions cut 9 bases from V and 4 bases from J, with 15 bases between. CDR3 in DNA: TGTGCCACTAGCCAGCGGGCGGGCTATGGCTACACCTTC. Translated, it gives CATSQRAGYGYTF.

A word on this clone: Additional DNA sequences in this sample encode the identical CDR3. The chain is built from TRBV24-1 and TRBJ2-2; TRBD1 agrees at 11 bases. Germline V gene data show CDR1 as KGHDR and CDR2 as SFDVKD. CDR3 length: 15 amino acids. V was clipped by 9 bases and J by 4 bases; unmatched bases: 6. In DNA form, the CDR3 reads TGTGCCACCGGACCGGGACAGGGGGGCACCGGGGAGCTGTTTTTT. Translation: CATGPGQGGTGELFF.

The CDR3: CASSEDPLSTEAFF. The CDR3 region has the DNA TGTGCCAGCAGTGAAGACCCGTTGAGCACTGAAGCTTTCTTT. This rearrangement joins TRBV6-1 to TRBJ1-1; D call uncertain. V lost 1 base, J lost 4 bases, and 10 bases lay in between. Per the germline V gene, CDR1 is MNHNS and CDR2 is SASEGT. This CDR3 contains 14 residues.

The chain couples TRBV10-3 to TRBJ1-6, with D hard to call. The germline CDR1 and CDR2 sequences are ENHRY and SYGVKD. V was pared by 10 bases and J by 5 bases, with 18 bases between. The CDR3 runs 15 residues. The CDR3 DNA is TGTGCCACAGCCGCCGGAGATTTGGATAATTCACCCCTCCACTTT. This codes for CATAAGDLDNSPLHF.

In regard to this clone: Other DNA variants within this sample encode the same CDR3. V is TRBV5-5 and J is TRBJ2-7; TRBD2 might be the D (5 bases). Trimming stripped 3 bases from V and 7 bases from J, with 11 bases between. The CDR3 loop spans 12 amino acids. In germline, CDR1 is SGHKS, CDR2 YYEKEE (reference sequence). The CDR3 here is CASSWTGEEQYF. CDR3 nucleotides: TGTGCCAGCAGCTGGACTGGAGAAGAGCAGTACTTC.

The V gene is TRBV7-9, the J gene TRBJ2-7; D is possibly TRBD1 (6 bases). V was cut by 5 bases and J by 7 bases, with 18 bases left in between. The CDR3 is made up of 14 amino acids. The germline gives CDR1 SEHNR, CDR2 FQNEAQ (reference sequence). As DNA, the CDR3 is TGTGCCAGCAGCCCAGGACCCTACAGGGTTGAGCAGTACTTC. Translated: CASSPGPYRVEQYF.

The chain employs TRBV27 and TRBJ1-2, with 8 bases that match TRBD1. V dropped 7 bases and J dropped 4; count of bases not matched to a gene: 11. The germline CDR1 and CDR2 sequences are MNHEY and SMNVEV (reference sequence). The CDR3 has 15 residues. The CDR3: CASMSQGADGYGYTF. The CDR3 DNA follows: TGTGCCAGCATGTCGCAGGGGGCGGATGGCTATGGCTACACCTTC.

The J gene is TRBJ1-1, the V gene TRBV29-1; D is unresolved. The germline V gene encodes CDR1 SQVTM and CDR2 ANQGSEA. Trimming shortened V by 3 bases and J by 1 base, and 9 bases separated the two germline ends. The CDR3 extends over 13 amino acids. CDR3 in amino acids: CSVDSGTNTEAFF. As DNA, the CDR3 is TGCAGCGTTGACTCGGGTACGAACACTGAAGCTTTCTTT.

The J gene is TRBJ1-4, the V gene TRBV18; TRBD1 agrees at 9 bases. CDR3 length: 17 residues. From germline, CDR1 is KGHSH and CDR2 LQKENI. The V gene end was trimmed by 6 bases and the J gene end by 7 bases; junction bases not matched to a gene: 15. The chain's CDR3 is CASSPAKTGTGREKLFF. The CDR3 nucleotides read TGTGCCAGCTCGCCAGCTAAGACCGGGACAGGGCGTGAAAAACTGTTTTTT.